This entry features one TCR beta chain sequence. This clone has a handful of counts. What antigen it recognizes has not been identified. No much larger clone exists at a distance of one base, and base qualities are not known. This entry belongs to a study of PD-L1 blockade in urothelial cancer (dated 2017 in TCRdb). Concerning the study at large: All patients started therapy at some point between 2014 and 2016 and received atezolizumab 1,200 mg intravenously every 3 weeks. Durable clinical benefit was defined as progression-free survival longer than 6 months, and TCR features were also tested against progression-free and overall survival. Durable clinical benefit was achieved by nine patients and was not achieved by 20 patients. Whole exome sequencing and RNA sequencing of pretreatment tumors were performed alongside TCR sequencing in the same patients. Blood samples were analyzed 3 weeks after the start of treatment (second dose) and 6 weeks after the start of treatment. Blood samples gave median yields of approximately 130,000 T cells and 83,000 or so unique TCRs, along with a median clonality of around 0.08. Twenty-five of 29 patients were identified as males with urothelial cancer of bladder origin, and a prior smoking history was reported by 18 of 29 patients. An ECOG performance status of 0 or 1 was recorded for the patients, and 0 to 3 prior chemotherapy regimens had been received by the patients. Twenty-nine patients had pretreatment blood TCR-seq, roughly 24 had at least one posttreatment blood collection, and roughly 24 had tumor TCR-seq. TCR sequencing covered pretreatment tumor samples and matched, serially collected peripheral blood taken before and after atezolizumab treatment. An exploratory multi-omic analysis was conducted of the somatic, immune and clinical correlates of response to PD-L1 blockade with atezolizumab in urothelial cancer. Study-wide findings and limitations: A pretreatment peripheral blood TCR clonality below the median was linked to improved progression-free and overall survival. Because the sample size was small (n = 29) and many of the analyses were exploratory, the results are meant to be hypothesis-generating. Among patients with durable benefit, tumor-associated TCR clones showed greater expansion in peripheral blood 3 weeks after treatment started (n ≈ 21, p = 0.022).

The time point label for this specimen denotes: pretreatment peripheral blood. A cohort of about 31 patients with locally advanced or metastatic urothelial carcinoma, treated at Memorial Sloan Kettering on a trial protocol, was included. Peripheral blood mononuclear cells were collected from each patient pretreatment and during treatment, giving between 1 and 8 total time points per patient. The Qiagen DNeasy Blood extraction kit was used to purify genomic DNA from total PBMCs and tumor samples. PBMCs were collected pretreatment and during treatment and were isolated and stored as previously described. Synthetic TCR analog templates were spiked into each PCR so that absolute template abundance could be estimated from read counts. The immunoSEQ assay used bias-controlled V and J gene primers to amplify TCRbeta CDR3 regions from genomic DNA. Sequencing of rearranged TCRbeta segments was performed at approximately 20X coverage. Per the authors' processing: Clustering was used to correct sequencing errors, and CDR3s were annotated against IMGT so that V, D and J genes could be assigned. Downstream analyses used only productive TCRbeta rearrangements and left out out-of-frame or stop-codon sequences. To compute clonality, Shannon entropy was normalized by the log of the number of unique productive sequences and then subtracted from one. Clones differing between time points or between blood and tumor were identified by Fisher's exact test with Benjamini-Hochberg correction at adjusted p below 0.01. This immuneACCESS table, as held by TCRdb, lists in-frame sequences with V and J called but not all clones. Of the missing ones, under half trace to an unresolved V gene in checked studies; the others have no known cause. The V and J calls and clone size come from that table; D and trimming were worked out from the DNA. Recorded for this sample are tens of thousands of clones; 81% of them occurred a single time. The biggest ten clones account for 3.2% of the sample.

CDR1 and CDR2 were assigned from the germline V gene as ENHRY and SYGVKD. Spanning cysteine to phenylalanine, the CDR3 consists of 13 amino acids. Only CDR3 DNA remains: 39 bases, in frame from the first base. V sheds 7 bases and J sheds 5 bases, leaving 14 bases between their ends. Sample: PBMCs, taken around atezolizumab (anti-PD-L1) treatment. The rearrangement joined TRBV10-3 to TRBJ1-1; the D gene is perhaps TRBD1, from 5 matching bases. This clonotype originated in a man in his 70s with urothelial cancer. For the CDR3, the sequence is CAINWGWGTEAFF. DNA sequence: TGTGCCATCAACTGGGGCTGGGGAACTGAAGCTTTCTTT.